Following are 15 T cell receptor beta chains from one sample sequenced in a study of read filtering for tumor transcriptome and immune sequencing (dated by TCRdb to 2018 to 2021). TCRdb shows the sequencer as Illumina HiSeq 4000. TCR libraries were constructed from 400 ng RNA using the Immunoverse kit, and molecular barcoded adaptors covering alpha/delta and beta/gamma chains were employed. TCRdb reprocessing: public reads trimmed at Q25 with fastp, clones called with MiXCR, in-frame beta chains kept. Rows merge per CDR3 protein into single entries with the most common DNA and genes. The sample includes under 150,000 distinct CDR3 sequences, with around 13% observed a single time. The ten largest clones represent approximately 8% of the sample. Material: a population of CD138-negative cells sorted from bone marrow. This sample's cell subset or site label indicates: bone marrow mononuclear cells depleted of CD138+ plasma/myeloma cells by negative magnetic selection. Receptors were obtained from a donor aged 40 or older with multiple myeloma.

This clonotype was recorded at least ten times. The chain joins TRBV6-1 to TRBJ1-2, with TRBD1 identical over 8 bases. There are 13 residues in the CDR3. Germline CDR1 is MNHNS and CDR2 is SASEGT. V lost 5 bases to trimming and J lost 6 bases; unmatched junction nucleotides: 5. The CDR3 here is CASSWTGKDGYTF. The CDR3 DNA sequence: TGTGCCAGCAGTTGGACAGGGAAGGATGGCTACACCTTC.

The sample holds many counts of this clonotype. The rearrangement joins TRBV30 to TRBJ2-1; possible D gene TRBD2, 6 bases. The germline V gene encodes CDR1 GTSNPN and CDR2 SVGIG (reference sequence). The CDR3 runs to 13 residues. The V end was cut by 2 bases, the J end by 2 bases, with 7 bases between. In nucleotides, the CDR3 is TGTGCCTGGAGTCCGGGGGCCTACAATGAGCAGTTCTTC. It specifies CAWSPGAYNEQFF.

The sample holds a few counts of this clonotype. V is TRBV10-3 and J is TRBJ2-5; 8 nucleotides match TRBD2. This CDR3 contains 17 residues. J lost 5 bases, V lost 3 bases, and 14 bases had no gene match. Germline assignment: CDR1 ENHRY and CDR2 SYGVKD. CDR3 DNA sequence: TGTGCCATCAGTGAAACTCGAGCGGGAGAGGGAGGCGAGACCCAGTACTTC. Protein: CAISETRAGEGGETQYF.

This clonotype was recorded many times. The rearrangement joins TRBV30 to TRBJ2-1; 12 bases are shared with TRBD2. The germline V gene encodes CDR1 GTSNPN and CDR2 SVGIG (reference sequence). The CDR3 loop spans 14 amino acids. J was trimmed by 4 bases and V by 3 bases; bases with no gene match: 1. The CDR3 nucleotides are TGTGCCTGGAGCGGACTAGCGGGATACAATGAGCAGTTCTTC. Amino acids: CAWSGLAGYNEQFF.

This clonotype was observed at least ten times. This chain connects TRBV7-6 to TRBJ2-1; D is perhaps TRBD1 (6 bases). CDR1 is SGHVS and CDR2 is FNYEAQ in the germline V gene. Trimming removed 5 bases from V and 1 base from J, with 21 bases in between. The CDR3 runs 18 residues. The CDR3 sequence: CASSPTTYTGKSYNEQFF. CDR3 in DNA: TGTGCCAGCAGCCCCACCACGTACACAGGGAAGTCCTACAATGAGCAGTTCTTC.

A note on this clonotype: One junction end disagrees with the germline gene, perhaps due to a read error. The chain carries TRBV20-1 and TRBJ1-4; no clear D. CDR3 length equals 14 residues. Germline V CDR1 and CDR2: DFQATT, SNEGSKA (reference sequence). CDR3 coding DNA: TGCAGTGCTCGAGACGGAGCAACTAATGAAAAACTGTTTTTT. Amino acids: CSARDGATNEKLFF.

There are many counts of this clonotype. V usage is TRBV7-8 and J usage is TRBJ2-2; tentatively, D is TRBD2 (5 bases). V shed 0 bases and J shed 10 bases, with 9 bases lying between them. The CDR3 is 13 amino acids. Per germline, CDR1 SGHVS and CDR2 FQNEAQ. The CDR3 DNA is TGTGCCAGCAGCTTAGCGAGGGAGTTGGAGCTGTTTTTT. Translated: CASSLARELELFF.

This clonotype was detected ten times or more. The gene calls are TRBV7-9 and TRBJ2-5; TRBD2 agrees at 9 bases. With 4 bases clipped from V and 5 bases from J, the junction kept 8 bases outside the gene matches. The CDR3 is 15 amino acids. In germline, CDR1 is SEHNR, CDR2 FQNEAQ (reference sequence). This CDR3 reads CASSSGLAGGETQYF. The CDR3 nucleotides read TGTGCCAGCAGCTCGGGACTAGCAGGCGGTGAGACCCAGTACTTC.

This clonotype has more than one count but fewer than ten. This sequence joins TRBV29-1 and TRBJ1-5; no definite D call. Germline assignment: CDR1 SQVTM and CDR2 ANQGSEA. CDR3 length equals 12 residues. Trimming cost V 4 bases and J 5 bases, with 9 bases left between them. CDR3: CSVAKRYQPQHF. For the CDR3, the DNA is TGCAGCGTTGCGAAACGGTATCAGCCCCAGCATTTT.

This clonotype was counted ten times or more. The V call is TRBV6-6, the J call TRBJ2-1; TRBD2 matches 7 bases. The CDR3 has 17 amino acids. The V gene end was trimmed by 6 bases and the J gene end by 1 base; junction bases not matched to a gene: 12. Per germline, CDR1 MNHNY and CDR2 SVGAGI (reference sequence). The CDR3 here is CASRPGGGFVSYNEQFF. CDR3 DNA sequence: TGTGCCAGCAGGCCGGGAGGAGGATTTGTGTCCTACAATGAGCAGTTCTTC.

This clonotype occurred a few times. The chain links TRBV15 to TRBJ2-2, with D possibly matching TRBD1 (5 bases). In germline, CDR1 is LNHNV, CDR2 YYDKDF (reference sequence). V was trimmed by 3 bases and J by 1 base, leaving 9 bases between them. The CDR3 covers 15 residues. Here the CDR3 reads CATSRLTGNTGELFF. DNA for the CDR3: TGTGCCACCAGCAGGCTAACAGGGAACACCGGGGAGCTGTTTTTT.

This clonotype was recorded at least ten times. This chain joins TRBV29-1 and TRBJ1-1; maybe TRBD1 (6 bases). Germline CDR1 SQVTM, CDR2 ANQGSEA. V was trimmed by 2 bases and J by 4 bases, leaving 14 bases between them. This CDR3 has 14 amino acids. The CDR3 DNA follows: TGCAGCGTTGAATGGTCGACAGGAACCACTGAAGCTTTCTTT. It is translated as CSVEWSTGTTEAFF.

The table lists this clonotype with many counts. The genes are TRBV9 and TRBJ2-2; tentatively, D is TRBD1 (5 bases). This CDR3 is 16 amino acids long. Per the germline V gene, CDR1 is SGDLS and CDR2 is YYNGEE. V was cut by 0 bases and J by 0 bases, with 9 bases left in between. The CDR3 sequence: CASSVGQGSNTGELFF. CDR3 sequence (DNA): TGTGCCAGCAGCGTAGGGCAGGGTTCGAACACCGGGGAGCTGTTTTTT.

This clonotype was seen ten or more times. The rearrangement uses TRBV7-2 and TRBJ1-5; D is perhaps TRBD1 (6 bases). V was cut by 1 base and J by 4 bases, with 11 bases left in between. The CDR3 extends over 15 amino acids. Germline CDR1 reads SGHTA; CDR2 reads FQGNSA. The CDR3 DNA is TGTGCCAGCAGCTTAGGGGTGGGGACAAATCAGCCCCAGCATTTT. It is translated as CASSLGVGTNQPQHF.

The table lists this clonotype with many counts. DNA of the CDR3: TGTGCCAGCAGTTCAAGACTAGCGCTCCCTGGGAATGAGCAGTTCTTC. Protein: CASSSRLALPGNEQFF. V gene TRBV12-3 or TRBV12-4 combines with J gene TRBJ2-1, with TRBD2 matching over 8 bases. This CDR3 spans 16 amino acids. Unmatched junction bases numbered 12, after V lost 4 bases and J lost 7 bases.